Given below is one T cell receptor (beta chain) in context. Its antigen is as yet unknown. The data were taken from a study of T cell repertoires in cytomegalovirus infection. About the research overall: Public TCR beta signatures were indicative of both CMV infection and a matching HLA type.

CDR3 length: 16 amino acids. Trimming left V 5 bases short and J 1 base short, with 16 bases between. Points from the study as a whole: The ex vivo response was dominated by HLA-C-restricted CMV-specific TCR beta clonotypes. Identification of carriers of CMV plus the relevant HLA was performed using cumulative public TCR beta family frequency.

From the reads, TCRdb called clonotypes with MiXCR, one entry per CDR3 protein. The data hold 200,000 to 250,000 distinct CDR3 sequences, with roughly 23% observed a single time. This rearrangement joins TRBV12-3 or TRBV12-4 to TRBJ2-3; D gene unclear. The sequencing input was CD8+ T cells from PBMCs. The TCR was taken from a human donor in good health (CMV status not recorded). Some clones in this sample may be carry-over from other donors' samples. CDR3 bases: TGTGCCAGCAGTCCCGACCTCCTATTGGGCACAGATACGCAGTATTTT. Translated: CASSPDLLLGTDTQYF.